The 15 T cell receptor beta chains given below trace back to one sample, sequenced in a study of identical twins. TCRdb re-analysed the 5' RACE reads in MiXCR, keeping a single row per CDR3 protein. In the table there are 500,000 to 700,000 distinct CDR3 sequences, under 8.5% of which are singletons. The sample was also linked to a second study, of yellow fever vaccine responses in identical twins.

The sequencing input was PBMCs. These TCRs come from a woman aged 18-29 years in good health.

The CDR3 here is CASSQGQGVYFGELFF. The CDR3 bases are TGTGCCAGCAGCCAAGGACAGGGGGTGTATTTCGGGGAGCTGTTTTTT. The rearrangement uses TRBV14 and TRBJ2-2; 9 bases are shared with TRBD1. Losses at the gene ends were 1 base for V and 7 bases for J; bases not matched to a gene: 7. CDR3 length equals 16 residues. Germline V gene lookup returns CDR1 SGHDN and CDR2 FVKESK.

This clonotype was counted between two and nine times. J is TRBJ1-3 and V is TRBV2; a possible D gene is TRBD1 (6 bases). The CDR3 runs 15 residues. V was shortened by 4 bases and J by 4 bases, with 14 bases between the two germline ends. Per germline, CDR1 SNHLY and CDR2 FYNNEI. The CDR3, as DNA: TGTGCCAGCAGTGGCGGCCTAACAGGGGGAAACACCATATATTTT. Amino acid sequence: CASSGGLTGGNTIYF.

This clonotype has at least ten counts. The CDR3 nucleotides read TGTGCCAGCAGTTCGACAGGCCTCGGGGCTTTCTTT. Its translation is CASSSTGLGAFF. V and J are TRBV6-5 and TRBJ1-1; D is perhaps TRBD1 (6 bases). The CDR3 runs to 12 residues. V lost 4 bases to trimming and J lost 11 bases, with 14 bases between them. Looked up from germline, CDR1 is MNHEY and CDR2 is SVGAGI.

The table lists this clonotype with a few counts. The chain is built from TRBV27 and TRBJ2-3, with D tentatively TRBD2 (6 bases). Germline V gives CDR1 MNHEY, CDR2 SMNVEV (reference sequence). The V gene lost 5 bases and the J gene lost 0 bases, with 12 bases spanning the gap. CDR3 length: 15 residues. This CDR3 is CASSSVAASTDTQYF. The CDR3 DNA is TGTGCCAGCAGTAGCGTAGCGGCTAGCACAGATACGCAGTATTTT.

This chain's CDR3 is CSAFLVEFNEQFF. Written as DNA, the CDR3 is TGCAGTGCTTTCTTAGTGGAGTTCAATGAGCAGTTCTTC. The V and J genes are TRBV20-1 and TRBJ2-1; unclear D gene. The CDR3 loop spans 13 amino acids. The V gene's germline CDR1 is DFQATT and CDR2 SNEGSKA (reference sequence). With 5 bases removed from V and 6 bases from J, the gap between germline ends came to 14 bases.

In this sample, this clonotype turned up many times. The chain is built from TRBV15 and TRBJ1-1; no firm D call. From germline, CDR1 is LNHNV and CDR2 YYDKDF (reference sequence). CDR3 length equals 13 residues. The V and J ends lost 1 base and 3 bases respectively, with 6 bases between them. The DNA of the CDR3 is TGTGCCACCAGCAGAGTGACCTACACTGAAGCTTTCTTT. Its protein product is CATSRVTYTEAFF.

This sequence joins TRBV3-1 and TRBJ1-1, with 7 bases aligning to TRBD1. The J segment lost 1 base and the V segment lost 3 bases, leaving 5 bases of the junction unmatched. The CDR3 has 15 residues. Per germline, CDR1 LGHDT and CDR2 YNNKEL (reference sequence). The CDR3 is CASSQDRPGNTEAFF. CDR3 nucleotides: TGTGCCAGCAGCCAGGACAGGCCTGGGAACACTGAAGCTTTCTTT.

The table lists this clonotype with a few counts. The chain recombines TRBV3-1 with TRBJ2-3; D is undetermined. The CDR3 totals 14 residues. Germline lookup yields CDR1 LGHDT and CDR2 YNNKEL (reference sequence). Trimming took off 1 base at V and 3 bases at J, with 8 bases between the two ends. The CDR3 bases are TGTGCCAGCAGCCAAGGGATGGGTACAGATACGCAGTATTTT. It is translated as CASSQGMGTDTQYF.

This clonotype came up many times. This chain uses TRBV7-6 with TRBJ1-6; the match to TRBD1 covers 7 bases. The junction had 8 bases not matched to a gene; V was cut back by 1 base and J by 8 bases. This CDR3 has 16 residues. Germline V CDR1 and CDR2: SGHVS, FNYEAQ. This chain's CDR3 is CASSLGLGTEYSPLHF. The CDR3 DNA is TGTGCCAGCAGCTTAGGACTGGGGACAGAGTATTCACCCCTCCACTTT.

The chain links TRBV5-1 to TRBJ2-1; the match to TRBD2 covers 11 bases. With 0 bases clipped from V and 5 bases from J, the junction kept 4 bases outside the gene matches. CDR1 and CDR2 from the germline V gene are SGHRS and YFSETQ. The CDR3 runs to 16 residues. Here the CDR3 reads CASSLVRLAGNNEQFF. CDR3 nucleotide sequence: TGCGCCAGCAGCTTGGTACGACTAGCGGGGAACAATGAGCAGTTCTTC.

The chain links TRBV2 to TRBJ2-7; D gene unclear. CDR1 and CDR2 (germline): SNHLY, FYNNEI. V was clipped by 4 bases and J by 6 bases, with 4 bases between them. The CDR3 spans 10 residues. The CDR3 protein is CASSGVEQYF. The CDR3 coding sequence is TGTGCCAGCAGTGGCGTCGAGCAGTACTTC.

This clonotype has a count of ten or more. The rearrangement uses TRBV12-3 or TRBV12-4 and TRBJ2-3; D remains ambiguous. Trimming took 8 bases from V and 4 from J, leaving 13 bases between them. This CDR3 contains 13 residues. The DNA for the CDR3 is TGTGCCAGCGCTTCCACCCGGGCAGATACGCAGTATTTT. Translating it yields CASASTRADTQYF.

This clonotype was seen a handful of times. The V call is TRBV5-1, the J call TRBJ2-2; D not resolved. The V gene's germline CDR1 is SGHRS and CDR2 YFSETQ. V lost 0 bases and J lost 5, with 11 bases in between. The CDR3 spans 15 residues. The CDR3 region is CASSLVDRQTGELFF. CDR3 in DNA: TGCGCCAGCAGCTTGGTAGACCGTCAAACCGGGGAGCTGTTTTTT.

This clonotype appeared a few times. The chain joins TRBV12-3 or TRBV12-4 to TRBJ1-1; no reliable D call. The CDR3 extends over 11 amino acids. This CDR3 reads CVSPANTEAFF. CDR3 nucleotide sequence: TGTGTCAGTCCGGCGAACACTGAAGCTTTCTTT.

This clonotype was recorded a few times. This sequence joins TRBV11-3 and TRBJ2-1; the match to TRBD2 covers 10 bases. The CDR3 sequence is 15 residues long. The germline gives CDR1 SGHNT, CDR2 YENEEA. Trimming cost V 6 bases and J 3 bases; bases outside gene matches: 5. In DNA, the CDR3 is TGTGCCAGCAGACCCACTAGCGGGGTCTACAATGAGCAGTTCTTC. This gives the protein CASRPTSGVYNEQFF.